Sequencing of this TCR beta chain was carried out in a study of blood T cells in healthy people across ages. Overall study results and limits: Both naive CD4+ cell counts and diversity were greater in long-lived donors than in aged donors.

Combining a sample-barcoded 5' primer with a J-beta primer mix, a second PCR ran for 7 to 11 cycles. From the 5' RACE reads, TCRdb called clonotypes with MiXCR, one entry per CDR3 protein. The sample has around 940,000 distinct CDR3 sequences; roughly 51% are singletons. Each donor gave ten milliliters of peripheral blood. Worth noting for this clonotype: Antigen specificity is unknown.

CDR1 is SEHNR and CDR2 is FQNEAQ in the germline V gene (reference sequence). V was clipped by 5 bases and J by 3 bases, with 20 bases between them. The CDR3 spans 17 residues. Specimen: blood. The TCR originated in a woman aged 60-70 years in good health. This chain links TRBV7-9 with TRBJ2-4; D is perhaps TRBD1 (6 bases). The CDR3 DNA follows: TGTGCCAGCAGCCCACCCCGCAGGGGCCCCATCAAAAACATTCAGTACTTC. Protein: CASSPPRRGPIKNIQYF.